This TCR beta chain was retrieved from a study of blood T cell repertoires in COVID-19. Using immunoSEQ multiplex PCR, the repertoire was profiled, and TCRdb retains in-frame clones only, with some absent. The sample has under 300,000 clones, roughly 89% seen once. The source is a woman aged 40-49 years who had recovered from COVID-19. The sample taken for sequencing was peripheral blood.

This CDR3 is CASSPIGLAGANEQFF. The CDR3 nucleotides read TGTGCCAGCTCACCAATCGGACTAGCGGGAGCCAATGAGCAGTTCTTC. The chain has TRBV18 and TRBJ2-1; 13 nucleotides match TRBD2. Germline CDR1 reads KGHSH; CDR2 reads LQKENI. Trimming cost V 2 bases and J 6 bases; bases outside gene matches: 4. The CDR3 contains 16 residues.